A single sample is the source of the 8 T cell receptor beta chains below, sequenced in a study of cytomegalovirus exposure and HLA in healthy donors. Primers for the PCR totalled 60 Vbeta and 13 Jbeta. This table comes from immunoSEQ multiplex PCR, and its TCRdb copy is limited to in-frame clones, with some not included. The sample contains roughly 150,000 clones, approximately 71% of which appear only once. Sequencing was carried out using PBMCs. The source is a man between 18 and 29 years old in good health and CMV-seropositive.

The chain recombines TRBV28 with TRBJ2-3; possible D gene TRBD1, 5 bases. This CDR3 contains 15 residues. Germline CDR1 is MDHEN and CDR2 is SYDVKM. V lost 11 bases to trimming and J lost 1 base, with 19 bases between them. CDR3 protein: CAGQGGLGGTDTQYF. CDR3 DNA: TGTGCCGGCCAGGGTGGGCTAGGGGGCACAGATACGCAGTATTTT.

The rearrangement uses TRBV21-1 and TRBJ2-7; the D segment call TRBD1 is taken from the table without a DNA check. TRBV21-1 is recorded as a pseudogene. The CDR3 is made up of 14 amino acids. CDR3 region: CASSARTASYEQYF. DNA for the CDR3: TGTGCCAGCAGCGCCAGGACAGCCTCCTACGAGCAGTACTTC.

This chain uses TRBV19 with TRBJ2-1; 10 nucleotides align to TRBD2. The junction had 14 bases not matched to a gene; V was cut back by 6 bases and J by 9 bases. The germline CDR1 and CDR2 sequences are LNHDA and SQIVND (reference sequence). The length of the CDR3 is 16 residues. This chain's CDR3 is CASSMGELAGRFEQFF. CDR3 coding DNA: TGTGCCAGTAGCATGGGGGAACTAGCGGGACGGTTTGAGCAGTTCTTC.

This chain uses TRBV28 with TRBJ2-7; 9 bases fit TRBD1. CDR3 length: 16 amino acids. Per the germline V gene, CDR1 is MDHEN and CDR2 is SYDVKM. The V and J ends lost 1 base and 5 bases, in that order; junction bases with no gene match: 9. CDR3 DNA sequence: TGTGCCAGCAGTTTATTCGGACAGGGGACGGGCCACGAGCAGTACTTC. Protein product: CASSLFGQGTGHEQYF.

This chain joins TRBV19 and TRBJ1-5, with TRBD1 matching 11 bases. CDR1 and CDR2 from the germline V gene are LNHDA and SQIVND (reference sequence). Losses at the gene ends were 0 bases for V and 7 bases for J; bases not matched to a gene: 8. The CDR3 contains 17 residues. The CDR3 DNA follows: TGTGCCAGTAGTATAGATGGCAGGACAGGGGGCGGACAGCCCCAGCATTTT. It encodes CASSIDGRTGGGQPQHF.

The chain carries TRBV2 and TRBJ1-5, with 7 bases lining up with TRBD1. V shed 7 bases and J 5 bases; nucleotides not matched to a gene: 11. Looked up from germline, CDR1 is SNHLY and CDR2 is FYNNEI. This CDR3 is built from 15 residues. The CDR3 is CASTFLGGGDQPQHF. In DNA form, the CDR3 reads TGTGCCAGCACCTTCCTTGGAGGGGGCGATCAGCCCCAGCATTTT.

The chain links TRBV5-1 to TRBJ1-5; D gene unclear. Trimming shortened V by 5 bases and J by 1 base, and 10 bases separated the two germline ends. This CDR3 has 14 residues. Germline-derived CDR1 and CDR2 are SGHRS and YFSETQ. The CDR3 nucleotides are TGCGCCAGCAGACCCGGTCTCAGCAATCAGCCCCAGCATTTT. It codes for CASRPGLSNQPQHF.

Details on this clone: The sample holds other DNA sequences that translate to the same CDR3. The chain couples TRBV29-1 to TRBJ2-3; 7 bases map to TRBD2. This CDR3 contains 13 residues. After removal of 4 bases from V and 1 base from J, the junction contained 2 bases not matched to a gene. CDR1 SQVTM and CDR2 ANQGSEA come from the germline V gene. The CDR3 DNA reads as TGCAGCGTTGGGGGGAGGGGCACAGATACGCAGTATTTT. It encodes CSVGGRGTDTQYF.